A selection of T cell receptor beta chains follows, all from one sample in a study of CD8+ T cells in alopecia areata. Using immunoSEQ multiplex PCR, the repertoire was profiled, and TCRdb retains in-frame clones only, with some absent. The table includes 250,000 or so clones, about two thirds detected once. The sequences come from CD4+ T cells sorted from blood, collected at week 0. The receptor set was obtained from a human donor with alopecia areata. Both conserved end residues are part of each CDR3. The D gene is left open where the match is weak. Where a row states a size, it is once, few, many or the class of an expanded clone; other rows omit it.

J gene,D gene,V gene,clone size,CDR3 DNA,CDR3 protein
TRBJ1-1,TRBD1,TRBV10-3,.,TGTGCCATCAGTGGGACAGGGGGCGCGGGGCTCACTGAAGCTTTCTTT,CAISGTGGAGLTEAFF
TRBJ1-1,.,TRBV30,.,TGTGCCTGGAGATTAATGGACTCTGAGACTGAAGCTTTCTTT,CAWRLMDSETEAFF
TRBJ2-3,.,TRBV6-6,.,TGTGCCAGCAGCCCCGAGGGTTTGGGCACGCAGTATTTT,CASSPEGLGTQYF
TRBJ1-1,TRBD1,TRBV27,.,TGTGCCAGCACAGGGGGATATGAAGCTTTCTTT,CASTGGYEAFF
TRBJ2-3,TRBD1,TRBV6-5,.,TGTGCCAGCAGTTTCCGGGACAGGGAGGGAAATACGCAGTATTTT,CASSFRDREGNTQYF
TRBJ2-5,.,TRBV30,.,TGTGCCTGGAGTTTGAGGGGGGCAAGAGAGACCCAGTACTTC,CAWSLRGARETQYF
TRBJ1-6,.,TRBV27,.,TGTGCCAGCAGTTTCCTCGGGGGGGATAATTCACCCCTCCACTTT,CASSFLGGDNSPLHF
TRBJ1-6,TRBD1,TRBV30,once,TGTGCCTGGGACTCCGGGACAGTTAATTCACCCCTCCACTTT,CAWDSGTVNSPLHF
TRBJ2-2,TRBD2,TRBV9,.,TGTGCCAGCAGCCGGGGGGGCCGCGACACCGGGGAGCTGTTTTTT,CASSRGGRDTGELFF
TRBJ1-1,.,TRBV30,.,TGTGCCTGGAGTAGGGGACAAAACACTGAAGCTTTCTTT,CAWSRGQNTEAFF
TRBJ1-5,.,TRBV4-1,.,TGCGCCAGCAGCCAAGACGGGCTTAATCAGCCCCAGCATTTT,CASSQDGLNQPQHF
TRBJ2-1,.,TRBV7-8,.,TGTGCCAGCAGCCCTCAGAATGGCAGGGTGGTGTACAATGAGCAGTTCTTC,CASSPQNGRVVYNEQFF
TRBJ1-2,.,TRBV15,.,TGTGCCACCGCCGGGACTCATGGCTACACCTTC,CATAGTHGYTF
TRBJ2-1,.,TRBV5-6,.,TGTGCCAGCAGCTTTACAGGCTACAATGAGCAGTTCTTC,CASSFTGYNEQFF
TRBJ1-2,.,TRBV30,.,TGTGCCTGGAGATTGGACAGCTATGGCTACACCTTC,CAWRLDSYGYTF
TRBJ2-7,TRBD1,TRBV29-1,.,TGCAGCGTTGGGACAGGCTACGAGCAGTACTTC,CSVGTGYEQYF
TRBJ2-1,.,TRBV27,many,TGTGCCAGCAGCGCTTGGGATCCCCATGAGCAGTTCTTC,CASSAWDPHEQFF
TRBJ2-7,TRBD1,TRBV29-1,.,TGCAGCGTGGAGTCACAGGGGAAGGGCGAGCAGTACTTC,CSVESQGKGEQYF
TRBJ2-3,.,TRBV7-8,.,TGTGCCAGCAGCGCCCAAGATACGCAGTATTTT,CASSAQDTQYF
TRBJ1-1,TRBD1,TRBV6-9,few,TGTGCCAGCAGTTCGGGACAGGTTGCGGTTAACACTGAAGCTTTCTTT,CASSSGQVAVNTEAFF
TRBJ2-1,TRBD1,TRBV13,.,TGTGCCAGCAGCCGGTCAGGGGGCGGCTACAATGAGCAGTTCTTC,CASSRSGGGYNEQFF
TRBJ2-7,.,TRBV12-5,.,TGTGCTAGTGGTTTGGTTCAGTACGAGCAGTACTTC,CASGLVQYEQYF
TRBJ2-7,.,TRBV6-5,.,TGTGCCAGCAGTTACTCAATCAGGACCTACGAGCAGTACTTC,CASSYSIRTYEQYF
TRBJ2-7,.,TRBV2,.,TGTGCCAGCCACCGACAGGCTAGTTACGAGCAGTACTTC,CASHRQASYEQYF